This entry describes one TCR beta chain. Its antigen is not yet known. Base qualities are not recorded, but no much larger clone differs from it by a single base. The data were taken from a study of shared clonotypes between healthy human individuals (TCRdb year 2020). At the level of the whole study: The cohort included a few men and two women between 18 and 49 years of age. Per donor, leukapheresis produced somewhere between about 0.8 and 9 billion PBMCs. To estimate repertoire size and how much clonotype sharing occurs between individuals, the study deeply sequenced the blood TCR repertoires of 5 or 6 healthy adults. For each donor, three plates each were used for CD4 naive and CD4 memory, two plates were used for CD8 naive, and one plate was used for CD8 memory. Different laboratories and diverse techniques were used to prepare libraries and sequence TCR repertoires, to increase sequencing depth and limit assay-specific biases.

Using the deep immunoSEQ assay, multiplex PCR amplified TCR CDR3 regions from genomic DNA. Genomic DNA extracted from each cell subset was distributed evenly over all wells of several immunoSEQ 96-well plates, and each plate served as one replicate. Each replicate PCR for sorted subsets received roughly 0.2 ug genomic DNA, equal to about 30,000 T cell genomes. Purified libraries were quantified with a Qubit 3.0 fluorometer, sized on a Bioanalyzer 2100, and re-quantified with the KAPA Library Quantification kit. Every immunoSEQ 96-well plate was sequenced on a separate single-read 150-cycle Illumina NextSeq 550 flow cell. On the authors' methods: Because only junctional sequences without quality scores were contained in the immunoSEQ output, filtering matching that applied to full-length reads could not be performed. Sequences were annotated with PyIR, a Python wrapper for IgBLAST v1.9, using IMGT germline references to assign V/J genes and CDR3. Reads with weak V/J assignments (E-value above 1e-6), missing CDR3, stop codons, out-of-frame junctions, or ambiguous translated residues were removed. V3J clonotypes were defined as sequences sharing an identical inferred V gene, J gene, and CDR3 amino acid sequence. Percentage overlap between repertoires was computed as shared unique clonotypes divided by the size of the smaller repertoire. Three approaches were used to assess repertoire richness: RTK rarefaction, the Chao1 estimator, and Recon v2.1 estimates of unobserved clonotypes. OLGA was used to compute generation probabilities for all TCRbeta clonotypes that the gDNA method yielded from a few donors. Not all clones reach the TCRdb copy of this immuneACCESS table, which keeps in-frame sequences only. Checked studies attribute under half of the gap to unresolved V genes and leave the rest unexplained. V and J calls plus clone size are reproduced from that table; the DNA served to infer D and trimming. Recorded for this sample are roughly 2.4 million clones; under 97% of them occurred a single time. Of the sample, around 0.13% falls within the top ten clones.

Donors were healthy HIV-negative adults with no recently reported acute infections or vaccinations. Only Caucasian adults living in Nashville, Tennessee, USA were represented among the donors. CD4+ T cells were enriched through magnetic negative selection, after which naive cells were positively selected on CD45RA and the remaining negative fraction served as the memory subset. Blood was collected by leukapheresis, and PBMCs were isolated by Ficoll-Histopaque density gradient centrifugation and then cryopreserved in liquid nitrogen vapor phase. Analytical flow cytometry was used to check the purity and quantity of every magnetically sorted T cell population. From each sorted fraction, genomic DNA was isolated and quantified by UV absorbance on a Nanodrop 2000c. What the authors observed across the whole study: Even with the large sequencing depth, rarefaction of the sorted-subset datasets indicated that sequencing was incomplete. Based on pairwise subsampling, the degree of clonotype sharing among donors was expected to be affected by sequencing depth. Because the study included a small number of donors, the genetic and exposure-history diversity represented was limited. Higher generation probabilities were observed for clonotypes shared by all four sorted-subset donors than for non-shared clonotypes. Sampling was limited to blood, and TCR repertoires in tissue likely differ from TCR repertoires in blood. Sharing across a few donors was observed for around 5% of naive CD4, under 4% of naive CD8, over 2% of memory CD4, and roughly 0.43% of memory CD8 clonotypes. Estimated clonotype richness was generally larger for naive than for memory subsets.

The specimen sequenced was naive CD4+ T cells sorted from blood. The cell subset or site label, read with the paper, signifies: CD45RA+ positively selected. This clonotype was obtained from a man younger than 30 in good health.

The DNA is as follows: TGTGCCAGCAGCCCGAGGGTGAGGAGGGGGACCCAGTACTTC. It encodes CASSPRVRRGTQYF. The V and J genes are TRBV28 and TRBJ2-5; perhaps TRBD2 is the D gene, with 6 bases matching. V drops 6 bases and J drops 7 bases, leaving 18 bases in between. The CDR3 starts with the cysteine, ends with the phenylalanine, and has 14 residues. Only the CDR3 DNA stays, 42 bases, in frame from base 1. Per the germline V gene, MDHEN is the CDR1 and SYDVKM is the CDR2. The variable domain in full, with residues beyond the CDR3 obtained from the reference TRBV28 and TRBJ2-5 genes, is DVKVTQSSRYLVKRTGEKVFLECVQDMDHENMFWYRQDPGLGLRLIYFSYDVKMKEKGDIPEGYSVSREKKERFSLILESASTNQTSMYLCASSPRVRRGTQYFGPGTRLLVL.